This record concerns one T cell receptor beta chain sequence. This record comes from a study of shared clonotypes between healthy human individuals. CDR1 is SEHNR, CDR2 FQNEAQ, per germline (reference sequence). Trimming took 4 bases from V and 6 from J; bases not matched to a gene: 9. This CDR3 has 15 amino acids. Donors included only healthy HIV-negative adults lacking recent acute infections or vaccinations. Measured with immunoSEQ multiplex PCR; TCRdb has only the in-frame clones, and not every one. The data hold some 2,400,000 clones, with 90% to 96% observed a single time. The sample taken for sequencing was naive CD4+ T cells sorted from blood. Sample subset: CD45RA+ positively selected. The origin of this receptor is a man between 18 and 35 years old in good health. The J gene is TRBJ2-3, the V gene TRBV7-9; 8 nucleotides align to TRBD1. This chain's CDR3 is CASSSNPGQGDTQYF. The CDR3 DNA reads TGTGCCAGCAGCTCGAATCCCGGACAGGGCGATACGCAGTATTTT.